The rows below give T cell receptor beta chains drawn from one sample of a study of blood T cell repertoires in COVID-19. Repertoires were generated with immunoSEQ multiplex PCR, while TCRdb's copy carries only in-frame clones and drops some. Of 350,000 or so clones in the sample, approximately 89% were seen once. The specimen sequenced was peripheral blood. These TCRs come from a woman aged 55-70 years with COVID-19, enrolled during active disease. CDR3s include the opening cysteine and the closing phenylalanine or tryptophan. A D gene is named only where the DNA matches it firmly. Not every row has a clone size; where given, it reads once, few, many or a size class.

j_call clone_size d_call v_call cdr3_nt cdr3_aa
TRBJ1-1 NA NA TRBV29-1 TGCAGCGTCAGACAAAGGAGGGACACTGAAGCTTTCTTT CSVRQRRDTEAFF
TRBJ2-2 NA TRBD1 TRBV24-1 TGTGCCACCAGTGATCGGACAGGGCCTAACACCGGGGAGCTGTTTTTT CATSDRTGPNTGELFF
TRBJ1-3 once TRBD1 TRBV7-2 TGTGCCAGCAGGCAGGACAGGTCGGCAGGAAACACCATATATTTT CASRQDRSAGNTIYF
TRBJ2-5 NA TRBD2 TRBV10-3 TGTGCCATCAGTGATCGGACTAGCGGGGGTCTCACCTACCAAGAGACCCAGTACTTC CAISDRTSGGLTYQETQYF
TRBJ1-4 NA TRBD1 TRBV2 TGTGCCAGCAGTGTGCAGGACAGGTTTACAACTAATGAAAAACTGTTTTTT CASSVQDRFTTNEKLFF
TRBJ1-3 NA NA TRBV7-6 TGTGCCAGCAGCTCCCCTCCAGGGAAGTACTCTGGAAACACCATATATTTT CASSSPPGKYSGNTIYF
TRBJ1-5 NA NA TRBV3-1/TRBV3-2 TGTGCCAGCAGCCGATCAGGGGATCAGCCCCAGCATTTT CASSRSGDQPQHF
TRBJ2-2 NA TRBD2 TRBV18 TGTGCCAGCTCACGGAGGACTAGCGGGGGGGCCCAGACCGGGGAGCTGTTTTTT CASSRRTSGGAQTGELFF
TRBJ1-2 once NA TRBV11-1 TGTGCCAGCAGCTTGAGAGTTAACTATGGCTACACCTTC CASSLRVNYGYTF
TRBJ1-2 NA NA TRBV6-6 TGTGCCAGCAGTTCCTACCGACAGACCTCCAACTATGGCTACACCTTC CASSSYRQTSNYGYTF
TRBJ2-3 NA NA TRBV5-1 TGCGCCAGCAGCTTATCAGTCTTCACAGATACGCAGTATTTT CASSLSVFTDTQYF
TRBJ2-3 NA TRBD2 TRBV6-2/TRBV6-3 TGTGCCAGCAGTTACCCAAGACTAGCGTCAGATACGCAGTATTTT CASSYPRLASDTQYF
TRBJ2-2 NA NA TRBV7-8 TGTGCCAGCAGCTTAGGCGGAGCCGGGGAGCTGTTTTTT CASSLGGAGELFF
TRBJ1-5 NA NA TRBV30 TGTGCCTGGAGAAAGCTCCCCGGTCAGCCCCAGCATTTT CAWRKLPGQPQHF
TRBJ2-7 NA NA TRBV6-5 TGTGCCAGCAGTTACTCGACTACCTCGCCCTACGAGCAGTACTTC CASSYSTTSPYEQYF
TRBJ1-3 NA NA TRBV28 TGTGCCAGCAGCCCGGACTTTACTGGAAACACCATATATTTT CASSPDFTGNTIYF
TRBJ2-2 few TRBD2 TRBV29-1 TGCAGCGTGGCCACTAGCGGGGGAAACACCGGGGAGCTGTTTTTT CSVATSGGNTGELFF
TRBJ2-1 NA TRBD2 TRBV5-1 TGCGCCAGCAGCGATAGCGGGGGGGCCTACAATGAGCAGTTCTTC CASSDSGGAYNEQFF